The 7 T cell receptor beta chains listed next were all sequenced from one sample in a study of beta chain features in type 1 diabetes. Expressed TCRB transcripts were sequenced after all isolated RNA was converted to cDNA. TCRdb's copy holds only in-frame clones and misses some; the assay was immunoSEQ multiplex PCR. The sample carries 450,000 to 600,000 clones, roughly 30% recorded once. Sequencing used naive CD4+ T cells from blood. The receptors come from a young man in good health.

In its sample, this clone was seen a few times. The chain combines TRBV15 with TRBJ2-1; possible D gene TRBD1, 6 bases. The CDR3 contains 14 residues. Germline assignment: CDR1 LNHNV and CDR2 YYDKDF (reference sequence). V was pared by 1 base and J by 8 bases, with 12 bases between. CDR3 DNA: TGTGCCACCAGCAGAGCGGGCAGGGGCCATGAGCAGTTCTTC. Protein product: CATSRAGRGHEQFF.

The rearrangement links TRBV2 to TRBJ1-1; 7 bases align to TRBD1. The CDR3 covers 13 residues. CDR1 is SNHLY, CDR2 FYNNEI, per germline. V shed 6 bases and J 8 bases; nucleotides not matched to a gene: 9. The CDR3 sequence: CASSIDRALEAFF. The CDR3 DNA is TGTGCCAGCAGCATCGACAGGGCGCTAGAAGCTTTCTTT.

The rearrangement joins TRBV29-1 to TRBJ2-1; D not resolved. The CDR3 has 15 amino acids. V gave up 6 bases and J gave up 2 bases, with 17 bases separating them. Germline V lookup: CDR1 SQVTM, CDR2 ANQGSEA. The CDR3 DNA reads TGCAGCGTCGGGCTTGGACCTCAGCCCTACAATGAGCAGTTCTTC. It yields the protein CSVGLGPQPYNEQFF.

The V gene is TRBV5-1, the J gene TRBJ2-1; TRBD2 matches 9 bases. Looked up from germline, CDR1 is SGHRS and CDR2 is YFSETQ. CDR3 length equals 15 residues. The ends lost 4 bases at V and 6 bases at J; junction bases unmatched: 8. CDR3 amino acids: CASSGLLAGTNEQFF. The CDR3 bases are TGCGCCAGCAGCGGCCTCCTAGCGGGAACCAATGAGCAGTTCTTC.

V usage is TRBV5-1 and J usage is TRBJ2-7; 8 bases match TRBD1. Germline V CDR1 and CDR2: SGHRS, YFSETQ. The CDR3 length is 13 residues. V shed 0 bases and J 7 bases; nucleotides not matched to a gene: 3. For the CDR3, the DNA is TGCGCCAGCAGCTTGGGGACAGGGTGGGAGCAGTACTTC. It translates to CASSLGTGWEQYF. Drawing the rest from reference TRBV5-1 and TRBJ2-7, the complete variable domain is KAGVTQTPRYLIKTRGQQVTLSCSPISGHRSVSWYQQTPGQGLQFLFEYFSETQRNKGNFPGRFSGRQFSNSRSEMNVSTLELGDSALYLCASSLGTGWEQYFGPGTRLTVT.

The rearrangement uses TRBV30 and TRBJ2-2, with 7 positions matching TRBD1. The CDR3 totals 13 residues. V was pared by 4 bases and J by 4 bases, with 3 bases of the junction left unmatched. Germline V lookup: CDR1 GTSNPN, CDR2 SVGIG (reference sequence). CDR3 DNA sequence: TGTGCCTGGAACCGGGACAGCACCGGGGAGCTGTTTTTT. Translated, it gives CAWNRDSTGELFF.

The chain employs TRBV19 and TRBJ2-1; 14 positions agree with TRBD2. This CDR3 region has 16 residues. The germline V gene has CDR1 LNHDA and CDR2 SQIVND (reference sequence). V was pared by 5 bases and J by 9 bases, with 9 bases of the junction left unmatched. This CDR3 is CASSPQGLAGVSEQFF. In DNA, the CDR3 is TGTGCCAGTAGTCCCCAGGGACTAGCGGGAGTGAGTGAGCAGTTCTTC.